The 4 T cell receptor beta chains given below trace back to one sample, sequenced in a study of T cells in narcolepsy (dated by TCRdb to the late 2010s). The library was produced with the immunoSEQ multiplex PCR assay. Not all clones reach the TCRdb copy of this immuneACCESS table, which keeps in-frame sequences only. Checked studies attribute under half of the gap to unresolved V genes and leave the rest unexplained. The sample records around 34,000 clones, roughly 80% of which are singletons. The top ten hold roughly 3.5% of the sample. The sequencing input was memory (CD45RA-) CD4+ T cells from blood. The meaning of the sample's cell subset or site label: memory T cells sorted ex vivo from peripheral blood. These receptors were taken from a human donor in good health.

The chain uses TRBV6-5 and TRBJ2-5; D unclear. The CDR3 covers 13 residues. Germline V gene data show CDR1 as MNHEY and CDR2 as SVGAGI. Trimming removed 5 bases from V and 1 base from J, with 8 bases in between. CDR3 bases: TGTGCCAGCAGTGAAGTTAGCCAAGAGACCCAGTACTTC. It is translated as CASSEVSQETQYF.

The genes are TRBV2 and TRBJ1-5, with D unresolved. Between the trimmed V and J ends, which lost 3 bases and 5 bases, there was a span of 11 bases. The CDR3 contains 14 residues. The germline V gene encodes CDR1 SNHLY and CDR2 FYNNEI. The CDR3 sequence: CASSDLGFDQPQHF. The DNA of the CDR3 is TGTGCCAGCAGTGATTTGGGTTTCGATCAGCCCCAGCATTTT.

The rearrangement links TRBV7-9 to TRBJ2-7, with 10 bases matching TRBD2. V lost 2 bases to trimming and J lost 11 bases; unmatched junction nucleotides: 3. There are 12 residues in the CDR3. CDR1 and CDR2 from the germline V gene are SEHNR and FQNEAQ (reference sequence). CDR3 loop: CASSLSGRGEYF. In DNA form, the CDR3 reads TGTGCCAGCAGCTTAAGCGGGAGGGGAGAGTACTTC.

CDR3 in amino acids: CATSRGGENTIYF. The CDR3 DNA is TGTGCCACCAGCAGAGGAGGGGAAAACACCATATATTTT. V and J are TRBV15 and TRBJ1-3; the D gene is possibly TRBD1 (5 bases). Trimming left V 1 base short and J 6 bases short, with 7 bases between. Germline assignment: CDR1 LNHNV and CDR2 YYDKDF (reference sequence). The CDR3 length is 13 residues.